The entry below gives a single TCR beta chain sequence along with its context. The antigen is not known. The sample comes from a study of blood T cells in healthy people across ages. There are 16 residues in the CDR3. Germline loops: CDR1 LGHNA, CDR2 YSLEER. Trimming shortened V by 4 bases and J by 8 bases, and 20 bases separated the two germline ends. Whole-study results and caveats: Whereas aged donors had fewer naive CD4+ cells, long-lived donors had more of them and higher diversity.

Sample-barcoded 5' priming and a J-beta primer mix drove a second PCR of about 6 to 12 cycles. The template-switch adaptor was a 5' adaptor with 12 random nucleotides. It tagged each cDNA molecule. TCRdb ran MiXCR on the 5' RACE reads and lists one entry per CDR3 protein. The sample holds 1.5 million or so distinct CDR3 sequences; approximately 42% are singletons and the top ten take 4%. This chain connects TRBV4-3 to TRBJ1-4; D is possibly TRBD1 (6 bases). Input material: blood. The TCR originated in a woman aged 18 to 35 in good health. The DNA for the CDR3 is TGCGCCAGCAGCCCGGCCCCAGAACCAAGGGGGGAAAAACTGTTTTTT. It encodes CASSPAPEPRGEKLFF.